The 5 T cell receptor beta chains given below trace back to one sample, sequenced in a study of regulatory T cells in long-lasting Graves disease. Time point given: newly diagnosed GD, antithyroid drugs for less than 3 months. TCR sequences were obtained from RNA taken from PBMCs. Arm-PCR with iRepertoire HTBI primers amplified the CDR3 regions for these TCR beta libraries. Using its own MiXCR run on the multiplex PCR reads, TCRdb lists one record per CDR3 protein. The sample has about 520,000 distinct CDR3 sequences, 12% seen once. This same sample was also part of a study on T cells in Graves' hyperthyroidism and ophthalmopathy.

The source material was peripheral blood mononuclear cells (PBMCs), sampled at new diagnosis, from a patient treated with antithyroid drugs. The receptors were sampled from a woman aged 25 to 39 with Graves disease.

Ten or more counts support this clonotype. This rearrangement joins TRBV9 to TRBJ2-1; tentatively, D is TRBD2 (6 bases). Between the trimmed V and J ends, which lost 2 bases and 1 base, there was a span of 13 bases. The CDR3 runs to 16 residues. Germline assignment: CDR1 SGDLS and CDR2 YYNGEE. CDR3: CASSVRGRGSYNEQFF. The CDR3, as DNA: TGTGCCAGCAGCGTTCGGGGGAGAGGATCCTACAATGAGCAGTTCTTC.

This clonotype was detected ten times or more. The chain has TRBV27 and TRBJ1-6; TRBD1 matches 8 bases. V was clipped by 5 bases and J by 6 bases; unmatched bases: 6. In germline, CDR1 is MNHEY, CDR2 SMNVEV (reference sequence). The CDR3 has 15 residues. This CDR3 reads CASSGQTGVNSPLHF. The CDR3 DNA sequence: TGTGCCAGCAGTGGGCAGACAGGGGTTAATTCACCCCTCCACTTT.

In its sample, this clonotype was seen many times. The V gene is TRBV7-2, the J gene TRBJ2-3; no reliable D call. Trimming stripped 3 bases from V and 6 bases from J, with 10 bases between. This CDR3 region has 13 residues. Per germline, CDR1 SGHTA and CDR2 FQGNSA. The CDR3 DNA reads TGTGCCAGCAGCTTTCAGCTAGTGGATACGCAGTATTTT. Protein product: CASSFQLVDTQYF.

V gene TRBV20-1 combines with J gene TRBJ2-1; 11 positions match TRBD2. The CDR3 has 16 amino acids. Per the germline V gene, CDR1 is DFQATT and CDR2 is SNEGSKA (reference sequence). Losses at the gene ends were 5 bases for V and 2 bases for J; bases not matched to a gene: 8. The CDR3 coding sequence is TGCAGTGCTCTGGACCTTAGCGGGAGGGCCTACAATGAGCAGTTCTTC. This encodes CSALDLSGRAYNEQFF.

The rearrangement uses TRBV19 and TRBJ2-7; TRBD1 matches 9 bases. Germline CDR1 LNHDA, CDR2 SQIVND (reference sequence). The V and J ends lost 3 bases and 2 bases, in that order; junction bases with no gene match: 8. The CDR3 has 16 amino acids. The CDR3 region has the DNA TGTGCCAGTAGTATCGGGACAGGGCCGTTAACCTACGAGCAGTACTTC. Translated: CASSIGTGPLTYEQYF.